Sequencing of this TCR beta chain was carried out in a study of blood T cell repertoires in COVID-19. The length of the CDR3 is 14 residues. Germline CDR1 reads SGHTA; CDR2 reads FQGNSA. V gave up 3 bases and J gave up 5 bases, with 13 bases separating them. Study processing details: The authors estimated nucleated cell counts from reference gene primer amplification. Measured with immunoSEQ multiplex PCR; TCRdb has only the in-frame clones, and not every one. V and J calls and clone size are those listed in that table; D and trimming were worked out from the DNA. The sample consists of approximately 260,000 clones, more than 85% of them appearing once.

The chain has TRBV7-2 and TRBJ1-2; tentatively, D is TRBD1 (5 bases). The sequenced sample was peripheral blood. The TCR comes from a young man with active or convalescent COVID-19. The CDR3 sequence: CASSFGGWNYGYTF. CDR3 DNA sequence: TGTGCCAGCAGCTTCGGGGGGTGGAATTATGGCTACACCTTC. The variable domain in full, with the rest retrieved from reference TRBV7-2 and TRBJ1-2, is GAGVSQSPSNKVTEKGKDVELRCDPISGHTALYWYRQSLGQGLEFLIYFQGNSAPDKSGLPSDRFSAERTGGSVSTLTIQRTQQEDSAVYLCASSFGGWNYGYTFGSGTRLTVV.